A single T cell receptor beta chain is shown here with its context. The data stem from a study of blood T cell repertoires in COVID-19. Study background: Some COVID-19 samples were acute and others convalescent; all came from the United States, Italy and Spain. T cells, B-cell-depleted T cells, or PBMCs supplied cDNA or gDNA.

Source study methods: Nucleated cell counts were estimated from reference gene primer amplification. The method was immunoSEQ multiplex PCR; TCRdb's version includes in-frame clones alone and lacks a portion of them. That table gives V, J and clone size, and the DNA gave D and trimming. There are around 180,000 clones in the sample; 70% to 90% occur only once, and roughly 20% lies in the top ten. The V end was cut by 3 bases, the J end by 4 bases, with 17 bases between. CDR1 and CDR2 (germline): KGHDR, SFDVKD. CDR3 size: 16 residues. This sequence was found in a man between 65 and 85 years old with active or convalescent COVID-19. The source material was peripheral blood. J is TRBJ1-2 and V is TRBV24-1; D is uncertain. The CDR3 nucleotides read TGTGCCACCAGTGATCCCGGGAGTAGAGTGGCCTATGGCTACACCTTC. Its protein product is CATSDPGSRVAYGYTF.